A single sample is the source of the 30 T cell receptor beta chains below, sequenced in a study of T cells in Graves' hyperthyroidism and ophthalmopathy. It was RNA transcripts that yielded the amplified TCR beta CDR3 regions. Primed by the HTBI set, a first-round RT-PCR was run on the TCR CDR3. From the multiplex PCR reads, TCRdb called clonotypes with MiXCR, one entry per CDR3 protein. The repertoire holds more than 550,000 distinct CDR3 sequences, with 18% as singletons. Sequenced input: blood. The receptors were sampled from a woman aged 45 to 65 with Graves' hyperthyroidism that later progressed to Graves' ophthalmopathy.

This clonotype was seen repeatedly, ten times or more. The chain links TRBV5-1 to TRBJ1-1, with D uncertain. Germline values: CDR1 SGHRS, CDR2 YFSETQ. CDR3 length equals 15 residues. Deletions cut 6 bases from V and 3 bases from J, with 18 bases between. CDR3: CASKWTAQRDTEAFF. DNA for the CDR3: TGCGCCAGCAAGTGGACCGCCCAAAGGGACACTGAAGCTTTCTTT.

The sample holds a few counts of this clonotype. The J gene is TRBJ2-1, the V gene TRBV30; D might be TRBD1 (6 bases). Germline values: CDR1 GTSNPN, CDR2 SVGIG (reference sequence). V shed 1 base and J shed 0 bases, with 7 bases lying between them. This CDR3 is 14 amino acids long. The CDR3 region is CAWSEGVSYNEQFF. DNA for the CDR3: TGTGCCTGGAGTGAGGGGGTCTCCTACAATGAGCAGTTCTTC.

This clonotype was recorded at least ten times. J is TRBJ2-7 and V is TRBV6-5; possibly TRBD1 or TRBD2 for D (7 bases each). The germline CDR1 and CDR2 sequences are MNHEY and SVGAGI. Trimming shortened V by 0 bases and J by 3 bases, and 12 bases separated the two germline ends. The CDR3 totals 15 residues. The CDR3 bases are TGTGCCAGCAGTTACTCTACAGGGGACTACTACGAGCAGTACTTC. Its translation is CASSYSTGDYYEQYF.

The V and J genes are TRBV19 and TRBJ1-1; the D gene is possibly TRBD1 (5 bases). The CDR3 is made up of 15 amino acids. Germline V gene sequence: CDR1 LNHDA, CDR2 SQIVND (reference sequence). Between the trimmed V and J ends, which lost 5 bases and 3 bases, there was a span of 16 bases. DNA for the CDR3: TGTGCCAGTAGTTTGGGGCCCGAGGAGGACACTGAAGCTTTCTTT. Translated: CASSLGPEEDTEAFF.

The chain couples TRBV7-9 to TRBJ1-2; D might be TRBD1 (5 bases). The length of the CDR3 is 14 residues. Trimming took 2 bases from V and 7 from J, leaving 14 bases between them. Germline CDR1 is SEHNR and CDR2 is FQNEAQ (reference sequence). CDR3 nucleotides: TGTGCCAGCAGCTTACTTAGGGGAGGGTGTGGCTACACCTTC. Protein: CASSLLRGGCGYTF.

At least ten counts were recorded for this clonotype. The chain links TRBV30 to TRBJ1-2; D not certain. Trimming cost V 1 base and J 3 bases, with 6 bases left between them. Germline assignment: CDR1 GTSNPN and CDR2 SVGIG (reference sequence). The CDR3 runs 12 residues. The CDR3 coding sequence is TGTGCCTGGAGTGGGCAGCACTATGGCTACACCTTC. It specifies CAWSGQHYGYTF.

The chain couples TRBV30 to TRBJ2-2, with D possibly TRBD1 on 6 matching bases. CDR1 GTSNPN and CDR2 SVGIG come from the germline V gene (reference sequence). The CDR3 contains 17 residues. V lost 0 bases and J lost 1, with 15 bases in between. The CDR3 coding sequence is TGTGCCTGGAGTGTAGAAGAGGCAGGGGTGAACACCGGGGAGCTGTTTTTT. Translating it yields CAWSVEEAGVNTGELFF.

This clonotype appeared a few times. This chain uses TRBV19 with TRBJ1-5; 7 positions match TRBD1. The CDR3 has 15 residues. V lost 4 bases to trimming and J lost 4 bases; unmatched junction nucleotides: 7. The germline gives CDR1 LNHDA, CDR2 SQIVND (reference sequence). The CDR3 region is CASSTLTGRNQPQHF. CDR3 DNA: TGTGCCAGTAGTACCCTGACAGGGAGGAATCAGCCCCAGCATTTT. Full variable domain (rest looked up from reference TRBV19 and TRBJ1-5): DGGITQSPKYLFRKEGQNVTLSCEQNLNHDAMYWYRQDPGQGLRLIYYSQIVNDFQKGDIAEGYSVSREKKESFPLTVTSAQKNPTAFYLCASSTLTGRNQPQHFGDGTRLSIL.

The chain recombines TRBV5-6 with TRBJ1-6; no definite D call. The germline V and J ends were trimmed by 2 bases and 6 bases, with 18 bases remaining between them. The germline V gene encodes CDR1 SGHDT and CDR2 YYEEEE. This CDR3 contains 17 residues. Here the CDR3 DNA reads TGTGCCAGCAGCTTCACTTCAACGGATCCGATTAATTCACCCCTCCACTTT. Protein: CASSFTSTDPINSPLHF.

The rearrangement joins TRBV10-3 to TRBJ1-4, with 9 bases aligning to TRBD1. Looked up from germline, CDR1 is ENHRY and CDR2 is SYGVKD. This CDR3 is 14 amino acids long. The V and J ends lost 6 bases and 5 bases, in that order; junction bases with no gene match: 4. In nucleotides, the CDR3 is TGTGCCATCAGGGGGGACAGGGAGAATGAAAAACTGTTTTTT. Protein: CAIRGDRENEKLFF.

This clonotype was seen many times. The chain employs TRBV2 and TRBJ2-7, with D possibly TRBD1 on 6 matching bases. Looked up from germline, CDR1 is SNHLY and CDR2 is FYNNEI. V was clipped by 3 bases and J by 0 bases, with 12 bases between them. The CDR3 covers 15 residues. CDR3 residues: CASSDRRGSSYEQYF. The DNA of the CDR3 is TGTGCCAGCAGTGATCGAAGGGGGAGCTCCTACGAGCAGTACTTC.

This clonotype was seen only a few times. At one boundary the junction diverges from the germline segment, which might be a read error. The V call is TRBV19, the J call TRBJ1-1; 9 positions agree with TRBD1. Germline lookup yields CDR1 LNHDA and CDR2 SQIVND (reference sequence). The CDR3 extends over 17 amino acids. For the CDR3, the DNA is TGTGCCAGTAGTATGATACAGGGGGCGGAAGGAAACACTGAAGCTTCCTTT. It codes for CASSMIQGAEGNTEASF.

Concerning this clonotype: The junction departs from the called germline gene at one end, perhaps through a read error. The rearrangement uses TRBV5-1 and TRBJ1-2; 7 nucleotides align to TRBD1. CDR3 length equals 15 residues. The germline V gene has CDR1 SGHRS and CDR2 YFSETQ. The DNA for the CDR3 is TGCGCCGGCAGCCCAGGGGGAATTGGGAACTATGGCTACACCTTC. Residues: CAGSPGGIGNYGYTF.

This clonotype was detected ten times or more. The CDR3 sequence: CASSVEAVYYNSPLHF. In DNA, the CDR3 is TGTGCCAGCAGCGTAGAGGCAGTCTACTATAATTCACCCCTCCACTTT. V is TRBV9 and J is TRBJ1-6; D remains ambiguous. Trimming removed 0 bases from V and 3 bases from J, with 10 bases in between. Germline CDR1 is SGDLS and CDR2 is YYNGEE. The CDR3 consists of 16 residues.

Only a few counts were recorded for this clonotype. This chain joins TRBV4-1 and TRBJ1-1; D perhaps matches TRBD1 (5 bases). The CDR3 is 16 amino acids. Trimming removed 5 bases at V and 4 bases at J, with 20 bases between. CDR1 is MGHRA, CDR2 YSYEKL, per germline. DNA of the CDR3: TGCGCCAGCAGCAAGCATGTCCGGGGGGAGGGCACTGAAGCTTTCTTT. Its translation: CASSKHVRGEGTEAFF.

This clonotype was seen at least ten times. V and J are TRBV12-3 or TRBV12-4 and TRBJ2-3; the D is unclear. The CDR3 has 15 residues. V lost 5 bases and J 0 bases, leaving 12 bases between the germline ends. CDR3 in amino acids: CASSPHEDSTDTQYF. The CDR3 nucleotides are TGTGCCAGCAGTCCCCACGAGGACAGCACAGATACGCAGTATTTT.

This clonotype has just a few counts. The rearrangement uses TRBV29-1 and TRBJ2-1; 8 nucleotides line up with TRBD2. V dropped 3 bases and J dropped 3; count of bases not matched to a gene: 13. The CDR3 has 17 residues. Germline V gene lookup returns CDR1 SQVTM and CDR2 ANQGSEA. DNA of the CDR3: TGCAGCGTTGATGGGGTACCCGGACTAGCCCTCTACAATGAGCAGTTCTTC. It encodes CSVDGVPGLALYNEQFF.

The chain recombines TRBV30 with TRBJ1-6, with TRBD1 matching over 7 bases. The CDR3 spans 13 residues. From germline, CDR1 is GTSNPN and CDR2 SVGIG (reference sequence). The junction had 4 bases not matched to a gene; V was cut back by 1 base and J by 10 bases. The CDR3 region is CAWSGGTASPLHF. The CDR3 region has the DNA TGTGCCTGGAGTGGTGGGACAGCATCACCCCTCCACTTT. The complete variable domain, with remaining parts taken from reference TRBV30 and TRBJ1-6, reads SQTIHQWPATLVQPVGSPLSLECTVEGTSNPNLYWYRQAAGRGLQLLFYSVGIGQISSEVPQNLSASRPQDRQFILSSKKLLLSDSGFYLCAWSGGTASPLHFGNGTRLTVT.

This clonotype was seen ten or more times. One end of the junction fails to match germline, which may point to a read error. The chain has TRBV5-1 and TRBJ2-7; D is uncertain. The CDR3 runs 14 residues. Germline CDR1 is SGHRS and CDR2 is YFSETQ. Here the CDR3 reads CASSLVGISYEQYF. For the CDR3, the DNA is TGTGCCAGCAGCTTGGTAGGGATCTCCTACGAGCAGTACTTC.

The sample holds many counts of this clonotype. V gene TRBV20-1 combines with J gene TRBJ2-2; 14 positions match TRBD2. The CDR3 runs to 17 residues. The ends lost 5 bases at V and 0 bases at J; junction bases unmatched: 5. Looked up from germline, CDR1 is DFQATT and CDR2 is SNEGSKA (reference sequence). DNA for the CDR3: TGCAGTGCTCTCGGACTAGCGGGGGGCGCGAACACCGGGGAGCTGTTTTTT. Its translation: CSALGLAGGANTGELFF.

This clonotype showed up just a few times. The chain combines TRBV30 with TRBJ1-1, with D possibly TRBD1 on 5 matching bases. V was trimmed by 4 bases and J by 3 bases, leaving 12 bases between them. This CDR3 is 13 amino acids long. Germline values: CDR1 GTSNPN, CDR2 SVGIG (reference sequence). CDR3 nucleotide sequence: TGTGCCTGGACCCGGGGGGGTTACACTGAAGCTTTCTTT. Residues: CAWTRGGYTEAFF.

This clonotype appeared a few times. The CDR3 region is CASSELRGGTDTQYF. The CDR3, as DNA: TGCGCCAGCAGTGAGCTCCGGGGCGGCACAGATACGCAGTATTTT. The V call is TRBV10-1, the J call TRBJ2-3, with D tentatively TRBD1 or TRBD2 (5 bases each). The CDR3 has 15 amino acids. CDR1 WNHNN and CDR2 SYGVQD come from the germline V gene (reference sequence). The germline V and J ends were trimmed by 2 bases and 1 base, with 10 bases remaining between them.

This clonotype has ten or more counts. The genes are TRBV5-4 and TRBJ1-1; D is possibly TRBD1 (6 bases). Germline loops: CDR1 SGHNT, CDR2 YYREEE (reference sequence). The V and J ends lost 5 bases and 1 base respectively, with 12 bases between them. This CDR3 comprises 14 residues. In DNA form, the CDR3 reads TGTGCCAGCAGTCGCCGACAGGCGAACACTGAAGCTTTCTTT. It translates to CASSRRQANTEAFF.

The CDR3 DNA reads as TGCAGCGTTGGACAGGGGGCGAATCAGCCCCAGCATTTT. Amino acid sequence: CSVGQGANQPQHF. The V gene is TRBV29-1, the J gene TRBJ1-5; 10 positions agree with TRBD1. The germline CDR1 and CDR2 sequences are SQVTM and ANQGSEA. The V and J ends lost 4 bases and 4 bases, in that order; junction bases with no gene match: 1. This CDR3 is 13 amino acids long.

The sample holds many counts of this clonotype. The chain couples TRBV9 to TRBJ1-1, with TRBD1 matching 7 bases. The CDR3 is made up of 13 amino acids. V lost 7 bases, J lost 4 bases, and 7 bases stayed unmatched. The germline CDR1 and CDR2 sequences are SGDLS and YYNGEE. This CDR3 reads CASGQTGITEAFF. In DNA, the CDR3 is TGTGCCAGCGGACAGACAGGGATCACTGAAGCTTTCTTT. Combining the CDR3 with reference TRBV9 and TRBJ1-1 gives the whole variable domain DSGVTQTPKHLITATGQRVTLRCSPRSGDLSVYWYQQSLDQGLQFLIQYYNGEERAKGNILERFSAQQFPDLHSELNLSSLELGDSALYFCASGQTGITEAFFGQGTRLTVV.

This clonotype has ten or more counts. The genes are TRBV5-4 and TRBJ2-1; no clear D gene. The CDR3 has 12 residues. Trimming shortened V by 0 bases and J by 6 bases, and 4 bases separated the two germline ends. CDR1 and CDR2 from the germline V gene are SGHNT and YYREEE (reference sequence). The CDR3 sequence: CASSLVTNEQFF. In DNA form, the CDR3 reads TGTGCCAGCAGCTTGGTTACCAATGAGCAGTTCTTC.

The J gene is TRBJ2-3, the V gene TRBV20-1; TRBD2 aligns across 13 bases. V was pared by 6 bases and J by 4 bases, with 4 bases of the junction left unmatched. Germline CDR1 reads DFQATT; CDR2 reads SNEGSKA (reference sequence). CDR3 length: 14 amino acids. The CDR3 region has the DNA TGCAGTGCCAAACTAGCGGGGGGGGCAGATACGCAGTATTTT. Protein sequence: CSAKLAGGADTQYF.

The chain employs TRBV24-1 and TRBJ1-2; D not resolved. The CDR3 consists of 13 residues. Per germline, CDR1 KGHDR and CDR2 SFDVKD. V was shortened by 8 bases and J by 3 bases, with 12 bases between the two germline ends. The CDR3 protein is CATTGPRDYGYTF. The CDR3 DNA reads TGTGCCACCACCGGGCCCCGGGACTATGGCTACACCTTC.

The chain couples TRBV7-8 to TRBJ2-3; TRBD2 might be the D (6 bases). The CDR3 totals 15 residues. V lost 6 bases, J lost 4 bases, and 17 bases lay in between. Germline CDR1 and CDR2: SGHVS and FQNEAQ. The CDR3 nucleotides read TGTGCCAGCAGTCCTTTGGCGGGGTCGGCAGATACGCAGTATTTT. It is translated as CASSPLAGSADTQYF.

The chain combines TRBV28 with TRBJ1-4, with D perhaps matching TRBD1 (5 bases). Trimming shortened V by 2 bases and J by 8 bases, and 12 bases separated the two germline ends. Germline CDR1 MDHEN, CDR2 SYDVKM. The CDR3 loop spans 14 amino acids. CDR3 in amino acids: CASSLPGFREKLFF. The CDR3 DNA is TGTGCCAGCAGTTTACCAGGGTTCAGGGAAAAACTGTTTTTT.